The 32 T cell receptor beta chains reported below all come from one sample, sequenced in a study of blood T cells in healthy people across ages. Primed by a sample-barcoded 5' primer and a J-beta primer mix, a second PCR proceeded for about 6 to 12 cycles. MiXCR was run by TCRdb on the 5' RACE reads, yielding one entry per CDR3 protein. The table includes 1,100,000 or so distinct CDR3 sequences, more than 35% detected once. The material sequenced was blood. The receptors were gathered from a woman aged 55 to 70 in good health.

The table lists this clonotype with a few counts. V is TRBV12-5 and J is TRBJ2-5; D gene uncertain. V lost 2 bases and J lost 1, with 2 bases in between. The CDR3 has 12 amino acids. Germline values: CDR1 LGHNT, CDR2 FRNRAP. CDR3 loop: CASGLSQETQYF. The DNA of the CDR3 is TGTGCTAGTGGTTTGAGCCAAGAGACCCAGTACTTC.

The rearrangement uses TRBV12-3 or TRBV12-4 and TRBJ1-4, with 7 nucleotides matching TRBD1. Germline trimming cut 5 bases from V and 14 bases from J; bases unmatched to any gene: 11. This CDR3 is built from 13 residues. CDR3 in DNA: TGTGCCAGCAGTGCGTCCCACCGGGACAGTCTGTTTTTT. Its translation: CASSASHRDSLFF.

This clonotype was counted only a few times. The rearrangement uses TRBV28 and TRBJ2-3; D gene ambiguous. CDR3 length: 15 amino acids. V shed 1 base and J shed 0 bases, with 8 bases lying between them. Germline V gene data show CDR1 as MDHEN and CDR2 as SYDVKM. CDR3 sequence: CASSLFTRSTDTQYF. CDR3 nucleotides: TGTGCCAGCAGTTTATTCACGCGGAGCACAGATACGCAGTATTTT.

The chain carries TRBV18 and TRBJ2-1; 8 bases are shared with TRBD1. The CDR3 length is 15 residues. Germline-derived CDR1 and CDR2 are KGHSH and LQKENI. V lost 5 bases to trimming and J lost 0 bases; unmatched junction nucleotides: 3. The CDR3: CASSGGQDSYNEQFF. The DNA of the CDR3 is TGTGCCAGCTCAGGGGGACAGGACTCCTACAATGAGCAGTTCTTC.

This clonotype was seen only a few times. The chain recombines TRBV5-1 with TRBJ2-3; 10 bases line up with TRBD2. CDR1 and CDR2 from the germline V gene are SGHRS and YFSETQ. The V segment lost 4 bases and the J segment 0 bases; nucleotides outside the gene matches: 5. The CDR3 length is 16 residues. The chain's CDR3 is CASSRISGGSTDTQYF. The CDR3 bases are TGCGCCAGCAGCAGGATTAGCGGGGGGAGCACAGATACGCAGTATTTT.

The chain combines TRBV4-2 with TRBJ2-2; 10 bases are a match to TRBD2. CDR3 length equals 17 residues. Germline V gene sequence: CDR1 LGHNA, CDR2 YNFKEQ. J lost 6 bases, V lost 0 bases, and 7 bases had no gene match. CDR3 region: CASSQDIAGGGPGELFF. In DNA form, the CDR3 reads TGTGCCAGCAGCCAAGACATAGCGGGAGGAGGTCCCGGGGAGCTGTTTTTT.

DNA of the CDR3: TGCGCCAGCAGCCAAGGACAGGGTTTCTATGGCTACACCTTC. Its protein is CASSQGQGFYGYTF. The chain has TRBV4-3 and TRBJ1-2, with 7 bases aligning to TRBD1. With V trimmed by 1 base and J by 4 bases, 3 bases remained unmatched. This CDR3 has 14 amino acids. Germline V gene sequence: CDR1 LGHNA, CDR2 YSLEER.

The rearrangement links TRBV28 to TRBJ2-3, with 16 bases identical to TRBD2. The V gene's germline CDR1 is MDHEN and CDR2 SYDVKM. The CDR3 length is 20 residues. The J segment lost 3 bases and the V segment lost 4 bases, leaving 13 bases of the junction unmatched. CDR3 sequence reads: CASSSHPGTSGRARTDTQYF. The CDR3 DNA reads TGTGCCAGCAGTTCGCACCCCGGGACTAGCGGGAGGGCCAGGACAGATACGCAGTATTTT.

The V call is TRBV11-2, the J call TRBJ2-7; 8 bases line up with TRBD2. The CDR3 contains 13 residues. The trim removed 5 bases at V and 5 bases at J, leaving 5 bases unmatched. Germline V lookup: CDR1 SGHAT, CDR2 FQNNGV. The CDR3 region has the DNA TGTGCCAGCAGCCCCGGGGGGGAACACGAGCAGTACTTC. Translation gives CASSPGGEHEQYF. Full variable domain (remainder filled in from reference TRBV11-2 and TRBJ2-7): EAGVAQSPRYKIIEKRQSVAFWCNPISGHATLYWYQQILGQGPKLLIQFQNNGVVDDSQLPKDRFSAERLKGVDSTLKIQPAKLEDSAVYLCASSPGGEHEQYFGPGTRLTVT.

The chain has TRBV7-3 and TRBJ1-5; TRBD1 matches 7 bases. CDR1 and CDR2 (germline): SGHTA, FQGTGA. The CDR3 length is 14 residues. The junction had 4 bases not matched to a gene; V was cut back by 1 base and J by 7 bases. CDR3 sequence: CASSLKGARQPQHF. The CDR3 nucleotides are TGTGCCAGCAGCTTAAAGGGGGCTAGACAGCCCCAGCATTTT. The full variable domain, rest sourced from reference TRBV7-3 and TRBJ1-5, is GAGVSQTPSNKVTEKGKYVELRCDPISGHTALYWYRQSLGQGPEFLIYFQGTGAADDSGLPNDRFFAVRPEGSVSTLKIQRTERGDSAVYLCASSLKGARQPQHFGDGTRLSIL.

Only a few counts were recorded for this clonotype. The V gene is TRBV7-9, the J gene TRBJ2-3; D is undetermined. Germline values: CDR1 SEHNR, CDR2 FQNEAQ (reference sequence). V shed 1 base and J shed 10 bases, with 9 bases lying between them. This CDR3 comprises 12 residues. CDR3 amino acids: CASSLDSASQYF. The CDR3 coding sequence is TGTGCCAGCAGCTTAGATTCAGCATCGCAGTATTTT.

This clonotype has only a few counts. The rearrangement joins TRBV27 to TRBJ2-7; the D call may be TRBD1 or TRBD2 (6 bases each). This CDR3 is built from 12 residues. The V end lost 6 bases, the J end lost 6 bases, and 12 bases lay between the germline ends. Germline V gene lookup returns CDR1 MNHEY and CDR2 SMNVEV (reference sequence). Here the CDR3 reads CASSSTGAEQYF. CDR3 DNA: TGTGCCAGCAGCTCCACGGGGGCCGAGCAGTACTTC.

This clonotype was found a few times. The chain links TRBV4-1 to TRBJ1-1, with D possibly matching TRBD1 (6 bases). From germline, CDR1 is MGHRA and CDR2 YSYEKL. Trimming took off 5 bases at V and 2 bases at J, with 12 bases between the two ends. The CDR3 spans 14 residues. CDR3 DNA: TGCGCCAGCAGCGGGCGGACAGTAAACACTGAAGCTTTCTTT. It codes for CASSGRTVNTEAFF.

This chain connects TRBV4-1 to TRBJ2-5; D unclear. Trimming removed 1 base from V and 2 bases from J, with 11 bases in between. Germline values: CDR1 MGHRA, CDR2 YSYEKL. The CDR3 is made up of 15 amino acids. Here the CDR3 reads CASSQGPQSQETQYF. DNA for the CDR3: TGCGCCAGCAGCCAAGGACCTCAGTCACAAGAGACCCAGTACTTC.

The chain recombines TRBV7-3 with TRBJ2-6, with D tentatively TRBD1 (5 bases). This CDR3 is built from 16 residues. Germline V gene data show CDR1 as SGHTA and CDR2 as FQGTGA. With 2 bases removed from V and 2 bases from J, the gap between germline ends came to 10 bases. The CDR3 region is CASSLYQGPGANVLTF. Written as DNA, the CDR3 is TGTGCCAGCAGCTTATACCAGGGCCCTGGGGCCAACGTCCTGACTTTC.

V and J are TRBV20-1 and TRBJ2-1; 9 positions match TRBD1. The ends lost 5 bases at V and 6 bases at J; junction bases unmatched: 8. Germline CDR1 reads DFQATT; CDR2 reads SNEGSKA (reference sequence). CDR3 length equals 14 residues. The CDR3 spells CSAATGTGFNEQFF. In nucleotides, the CDR3 is TGCAGTGCTGCCACCGGGACAGGGTTCAATGAGCAGTTCTTC.

The chain employs TRBV20-1 and TRBJ1-5; TRBD1 might be the D (6 bases). V dropped 6 bases and J dropped 0 bases, with 12 bases sitting between them. This CDR3 region has 14 residues. Germline loops: CDR1 DFQATT, CDR2 SNEGSKA (reference sequence). The CDR3 DNA sequence: TGCAGTGCCGGACAGCCAGGTAGCAATCAGCCCCAGCATTTT. The encoded protein is CSAGQPGSNQPQHF.

The chain carries TRBV10-3 and TRBJ1-1, with D unclear. CDR1 and CDR2 (germline): ENHRY, SYGVKD. The CDR3 loop spans 14 amino acids. The V end was cut by 3 bases, the J end by 0 bases, with 8 bases between. CDR3 amino acids: CAISELAMNTEAFF. CDR3 DNA sequence: TGTGCCATCAGTGAATTAGCCATGAACACTGAAGCTTTCTTT.

The genes are TRBV2 and TRBJ1-2; no clear D gene. V lost 6 bases and J lost 2, with 16 bases in between. Germline V CDR1 and CDR2: SNHLY, FYNNEI. This CDR3 has 15 residues. CDR3 coding DNA: TGTGCCAGCAGCTTTTCTTGGCAGGACAACTATGGCTACACCTTC. It yields the protein CASSFSWQDNYGYTF.

This clonotype appeared a few times. The chain recombines TRBV7-6 with TRBJ2-3; possibly TRBD2 for D (6 bases). Germline V lookup: CDR1 SGHVS, CDR2 FNYEAQ. The CDR3 has 14 amino acids. The V and J ends lost 2 bases and 4 bases respectively, with 10 bases between them. CDR3 loop: CASSLTGAADTQYF. CDR3 coding DNA: TGTGCCAGCAGCTTAACGGGAGCGGCAGATACGCAGTATTTT.

J is TRBJ2-1 and V is TRBV6-5; D not resolved. CDR1 is MNHEY and CDR2 is SVGAGI in the germline V gene. The CDR3 sequence is 14 residues long. Trimming left V 10 bases short and J 8 bases short, with 21 bases between. This CDR3 is CATTFPGRGHEQFF. Here the CDR3 DNA reads TGTGCCACGACTTTCCCCGGCCGAGGACATGAGCAGTTCTTC.

The V gene is TRBV5-1, the J gene TRBJ1-4; no definite D call. V was pared by 1 base and J by 8 bases, with 9 bases between. This CDR3 comprises 13 residues. CDR1 is SGHRS and CDR2 is YFSETQ in the germline V gene. CDR3 loop: CASSLRSDEKLFF. The CDR3 nucleotides read TGCGCCAGCAGCTTGAGGTCGGACGAAAAACTGTTTTTT.

The rearrangement joins TRBV12-5 to TRBJ1-1, with D tentatively TRBD1 (5 bases). Germline loops: CDR1 LGHNT, CDR2 FRNRAP. V was shortened by 5 bases and J by 4 bases, with 14 bases between the two germline ends. This CDR3 spans 14 amino acids. The CDR3 spells CASGAQGIGTEAFF. In DNA, the CDR3 is TGTGCTAGTGGTGCGCAGGGCATTGGCACTGAAGCTTTCTTT. The full variable domain, its missing parts supplied by reference TRBV12-5 and TRBJ1-1, is DARVTQTPRHKVTEMGQEVTMRCQPILGHNTVFWYRQTMMQGLELLAYFRNRAPLDDSGMPKDRFSAEMPDATLATLKIQPSEPRDSAVYFCASGAQGIGTEAFFGQGTRLTVV.

This sequence joins TRBV5-1 and TRBJ2-5; possible D gene TRBD2, 6 bases. The V gene's germline CDR1 is SGHRS and CDR2 YFSETQ. The CDR3 is 17 amino acids. V was clipped by 0 bases and J by 5 bases, with 20 bases between them. The CDR3 sequence: CASSLGETRGSGETQYF. CDR3 nucleotide sequence: TGCGCCAGCAGCTTGGGAGAGACACGGGGAAGCGGGGAGACCCAGTACTTC.

This clonotype was seen repeatedly, ten times or more. The rearrangement uses TRBV4-1 and TRBJ2-4; TRBD2 aligns across 12 bases. V shed 1 base and J 0 bases; nucleotides not matched to a gene: 1. Germline CDR1 MGHRA, CDR2 YSYEKL. There are 17 residues in the CDR3. CDR3 residues: CASSQGLAGVAKNIQYF. The CDR3, as DNA: TGCGCCAGCAGCCAAGGACTAGCGGGAGTAGCCAAAAACATTCAGTACTTC.

The rearrangement joins TRBV3-1 to TRBJ2-1, with D hard to call. Germline CDR1 and CDR2: LGHDT and YNNKEL (reference sequence). There are 13 residues in the CDR3. The ends were cut back, 5 bases at V and 3 bases at J, with 8 bases in the middle. The CDR3 protein is CASSSENYNEQFF. The CDR3 coding sequence is TGTGCCAGCAGCTCGGAGAACTACAATGAGCAGTTCTTC.

V is TRBV30 and J is TRBJ2-7; D tentatively reads TRBD1 or TRBD2 (5 bases each). The V gene's germline CDR1 is GTSNPN and CDR2 SVGIG (reference sequence). Trimming removed 4 bases from V and 0 bases from J, with 10 bases in between. This CDR3 is 13 amino acids long. CDR3 loop: CAWTKGSSYEQYF. The CDR3 region has the DNA TGTGCCTGGACAAAGGGGAGCTCCTACGAGCAGTACTTC.

The chain joins TRBV20-1 to TRBJ2-7; TRBD2 matches 7 bases. Germline CDR1 reads DFQATT; CDR2 reads SNEGSKA (reference sequence). J was trimmed by 3 bases and V by 0 bases; bases with no gene match: 8. The length of the CDR3 is 15 residues. CDR3 amino acids: CSARDGGGSGYEQYF. In DNA, the CDR3 is TGCAGTGCTAGAGATGGGGGGGGATCCGGCTACGAGCAGTACTTC.

This chain links TRBV20-1 with TRBJ2-3; 9 positions match TRBD2. The CDR3 loop spans 15 amino acids. The ends lost 0 bases at V and 4 bases at J; junction bases unmatched: 5. Germline V gives CDR1 DFQATT, CDR2 SNEGSKA (reference sequence). CDR3 nucleotide sequence: TGCAGTGCTAGAGACATAGCGGGAGCCGCAGATACGCAGTATTTT. Protein product: CSARDIAGAADTQYF.

V usage is TRBV9 and J usage is TRBJ2-4, with D possibly called TRBD1 or TRBD2 (5 bases each). V was pared by 0 bases and J by 13 bases, with 29 bases between. The CDR3 runs to 18 residues. From germline, CDR1 is SGDLS and CDR2 YYNGEE. For the CDR3, the DNA is TGTGCCAGCAGCGTAGATGCCCCGGTAGGGCAGGGCCTCGGCGGGCAGTACTTC. It is translated as CASSVDAPVGQGLGGQYF.

This chain links TRBV12-3 or TRBV12-4 with TRBJ2-3; a weak D match, TRBD2 (5 bases). CDR3 length equals 15 residues. Trimming left V 5 bases short and J 2 bases short, with 14 bases between. As DNA, the CDR3 is TGTGCCAGCAGTCGCAACGAGGGCCCCACAGATACGCAGTATTTT. It yields the protein CASSRNEGPTDTQYF.

The V call is TRBV24-1, the J call TRBJ2-3; possible D gene TRBD2, 6 bases. V was clipped by 5 bases and J by 2 bases, with 16 bases between them. CDR3 length: 16 amino acids. The V gene's germline CDR1 is KGHDR and CDR2 SFDVKD. The CDR3 coding sequence is TGTGCCACCAGTGGCTCCCGGGAGCGGAACACAGATACGCAGTATTTT. As protein: CATSGSRERNTDTQYF.